This record covers a single T cell receptor (beta chain). Sequenced by immunoSEQ multiplex PCR; TCRdb stores in-frame clones only, minus some. This table has 120,000 or so clones, more than 70% appearing once. The CDR3 consists of 20 residues. After removal of 2 bases from V and 4 bases from J, the junction contained 18 bases not matched to a gene. CDR1 and CDR2 (germline): KGHSY, FQNENV. The data were obtained in a study of blood T cell repertoires in COVID-19. For the study at large: Italy, Spain and the United States were the sources of the convalescent and acute COVID-19 samples.

This rearrangement joins TRBV16 to TRBJ2-3; 10 nucleotides line up with TRBD2. The receptor comes from an elderly man with active or convalescent COVID-19. Sequencing was done on a sample of peripheral blood. The CDR3 DNA reads as TGTGCCAGCAGCCAACACCCCCTCCTAGCGGGGGAGAGAATCCCAGATACGCAGTATTTT. Translating it yields CASSQHPLLAGERIPDTQYF.